The 28 T cell receptor beta chains listed next were all sequenced from one sample in a study of CD8 T cells in ankylosing spondylitis. Using its own MiXCR run on the 5' RACE reads, TCRdb lists one record per CDR3 protein. The repertoire holds about 96,000 distinct CDR3 sequences, with around 30% as singletons. The sequencing input was blood, either unsorted or a sorted T cell fraction (not recorded which). The receptor set was obtained from a male donor with ankylosing spondylitis or in good health (not recorded which).

This clonotype appeared a few times. This sequence joins TRBV28 and TRBJ1-1, with D perhaps matching TRBD1 (5 bases). Germline V gene data show CDR1 as MDHEN and CDR2 as SYDVKM. V was clipped by 9 bases and J by 0 bases, with 17 bases between them. The CDR3 spans 15 residues. CDR3 amino acids: CASLAGESMNTEAFF. The CDR3 DNA reads TGTGCCAGTCTAGCGGGGGAATCTATGAACACTGAAGCTTTCTTT.

The chain links TRBV7-9 to TRBJ2-1; 7 positions match TRBD2. Germline V gene lookup returns CDR1 SEHNR and CDR2 FQNEAQ (reference sequence). The CDR3 consists of 16 residues. V shed 5 bases and J 0 bases; nucleotides not matched to a gene: 7. In nucleotides, the CDR3 is TGTGCCAGCAGCCCCTGGGGAGGGACCTCCTACAATGAGCAGTTCTTC. Amino acids: CASSPWGGTSYNEQFF. Complete variable domain (other parts from reference TRBV7-9 and TRBJ2-1): DTGVSQNPRHKITKRGQNVTFRCDPISEHNRLYWYRQTLGQGPEFLTYFQNEAQLEKSRLLSDRFSAERPKGSFSTLEIQRTEQGDSAMYLCASSPWGGTSYNEQFFGPGTRLTVL.

The chain joins TRBV5-1 to TRBJ1-4; D is undetermined. The V end lost 0 bases, the J end lost 5 bases, and 11 bases lay between the germline ends. The CDR3 spans 15 residues. Germline CDR1 reads SGHRS; CDR2 reads YFSETQ. CDR3 in amino acids: CASSLAVGTNEKLFF. The CDR3 coding sequence is TGCGCCAGCAGCTTGGCCGTGGGAACCAATGAAAAACTGTTTTTT.

This clonotype was detected a few times. V gene TRBV19 combines with J gene TRBJ1-6; weak D call: TRBD1 (5 bases). The V and J ends lost 5 bases and 8 bases respectively, with 16 bases between them. The germline V gene has CDR1 LNHDA and CDR2 SQIVND (reference sequence). The CDR3 covers 15 residues. The DNA for the CDR3 is TGTGCCAGTAGTGCGACATGGGGGAGTGATTCACCCCTCCACTTT. Its translation is CASSATWGSDSPLHF.

The CDR3 nucleotides are TGCGCCAGCAGTTCCTTAGTAAGGGGGCAATTGTCCCACAATGAGCAGTTCTTC. Translating gives CASSSLVRGQLSHNEQFF. The chain is built from TRBV5-1 and TRBJ2-1, with 7 positions matching TRBD1. Germline V gives CDR1 SGHRS, CDR2 YFSETQ. Losses at the gene ends were 5 bases for V and 5 bases for J; bases not matched to a gene: 19. The CDR3 has 18 amino acids.

Many counts were recorded for this clonotype. This sequence joins TRBV7-2 and TRBJ1-2; D not resolved. CDR3 length equals 13 residues. Trimming took 5 bases from V and 5 from J, leaving 12 bases between them. Germline CDR1 and CDR2: SGHTA and FQGNSA. The chain's CDR3 is CASSPSGQYGYTF. Here the CDR3 DNA reads TGTGCCAGCAGCCCCTCCGGTCAATATGGCTACACCTTC.

This chain connects TRBV7-8 to TRBJ2-3; TRBD2 agrees at 11 bases. The CDR3 consists of 16 residues. V shed 3 bases, J shed 4 bases, and the junction held 6 bases outside the gene matches. Germline CDR1 SGHVS, CDR2 FQNEAQ. CDR3 nucleotide sequence: TGTGCCAGCAGCTTTATAGCGGGAGGGCATCCAGATACGCAGTATTTT. It encodes CASSFIAGGHPDTQYF. Complete variable domain (other parts from reference TRBV7-8 and TRBJ2-3): GAGVSQSPRYKVAKRGQDVALRCDPISGHVSLFWYQQALGQGPEFLTYFQNEAQLDKSGLPSDRFFAERPEGSVSTLKIQRTQQEDSAVYLCASSFIAGGHPDTQYFGPGTRLTVL.

This chain uses TRBV5-1 with TRBJ2-7; D gene uncertain. CDR1 is SGHRS, CDR2 YFSETQ, per germline. The V end lost 3 bases, the J end lost 3 bases, and 19 bases lay between the germline ends. There are 16 residues in the CDR3. The CDR3 DNA reads TGCGCCAGCAGCTCGCTGTGGTGTAGAGGCCTCTACGAGCAGTACGTC. Translated: CASSSLWCRGLYEQYV.

This clonotype has a handful of counts. The rearrangement links TRBV28 to TRBJ1-1; TRBD1 aligns across 8 bases. This CDR3 contains 14 residues. Losses at the gene ends were 5 bases for V and 3 bases for J; bases not matched to a gene: 5. Per the germline V gene, CDR1 is MDHEN and CDR2 is SYDVKM. CDR3 nucleotide sequence: TGTGCCAGCAGTCCCGGACAGGGTGACACTGAAGCTTTCTTT. It specifies CASSPGQGDTEAFF.

The CDR3 region is CASSLENSGSGELFF. The CDR3 DNA reads TGTGCCAGCAGTTTAGAGAATAGCGGGAGCGGGGAGCTGTTTTTT. This chain connects TRBV12-3 or TRBV12-4 to TRBJ2-2, with 9 bases aligning to TRBD2. The trim removed 1 base at V and 7 bases at J, leaving 4 bases unmatched. The CDR3 loop spans 15 amino acids.

This clonotype came up a few times. J is TRBJ2-4 and V is TRBV20-1; no reliable D call. This CDR3 is built from 12 residues. Trimming removed 4 bases at V and 1 base at J, with 5 bases between. From germline, CDR1 is DFQATT and CDR2 SNEGSKA (reference sequence). The CDR3 sequence: CSATVAKNIQYF. As DNA, the CDR3 is TGCAGTGCTACAGTGGCCAAAAACATTCAGTACTTC.

This rearrangement joins TRBV5-5 to TRBJ2-7, with a possible D match to TRBD2 (5 bases). With 2 bases removed from V and 2 bases from J, the gap between germline ends came to 14 bases. The CDR3 has 15 amino acids. The germline CDR1 and CDR2 sequences are SGHKS and YYEKEE (reference sequence). The CDR3, as DNA: TGTGCCAGCAGCTTACGACCCGGGATCCCCTACGAGCAGTACTTC. It specifies CASSLRPGIPYEQYF.

CDR3 sequence: CSAARGRGYTF. The CDR3 DNA is TGCAGTGCGGCCAGGGGGCGCGGCTACACCTTC. The chain carries TRBV20-1 and TRBJ1-2; 8 positions match TRBD1. CDR3 length: 11 amino acids. The V and J ends lost 6 bases and 8 bases, in that order; junction bases with no gene match: 5. Germline CDR1 is DFQATT and CDR2 is SNEGSKA (reference sequence).

This chain links TRBV18 with TRBJ1-3, with D unclear. Germline assignment: CDR1 KGHSH and CDR2 LQKENI. The ends were cut back, 3 bases at V and 0 bases at J, with 9 bases in the middle. This CDR3 contains 15 residues. Here the CDR3 reads CASSPSFSSGNTIYF. The CDR3 DNA reads TGTGCCAGCTCACCGTCTTTTAGCTCTGGAAACACCATATATTTT.

This clonotype was seen only a few times. V is TRBV20-1 and J is TRBJ1-2; D ambiguous. This CDR3 is built from 16 residues. V shed 1 base and J shed 6 bases, with 21 bases lying between them. Germline V gene data show CDR1 as DFQATT and CDR2 as SNEGSKA (reference sequence). CDR3 sequence: CSARGMVADQIDGYTF. CDR3 nucleotides: TGCAGTGCTAGAGGGATGGTGGCAGACCAAATAGATGGCTACACCTTC.

This clonotype occurred a few times. The V gene is TRBV20-1, the J gene TRBJ2-2; D gene unclear. Germline CDR1 is DFQATT and CDR2 is SNEGSKA (reference sequence). V gave up 7 bases and J gave up 0 bases, with 9 bases separating them. CDR3 length: 13 residues. The CDR3, as DNA: TGCAGTGGAGGTTCCCCGAACACCGGGGAGCTGTTTTTT. It codes for CSGGSPNTGELFF.

The J gene is TRBJ2-3, the V gene TRBV5-1; D possibly corresponds to TRBD2 (5 bases). V was trimmed by 4 bases and J by 4 bases, leaving 16 bases between them. CDR1 SGHRS and CDR2 YFSETQ come from the germline V gene. This CDR3 has 15 amino acids. CDR3 region: CASSPTMGSADTQYF. The CDR3 bases are TGCGCCAGCAGCCCCACCATGGGGAGTGCAGATACGCAGTATTTT.

This clonotype has a handful of counts. The chain uses TRBV5-1 and TRBJ2-1; 9 bases match TRBD1. Germline lookup yields CDR1 SGHRS and CDR2 YFSETQ. Trimming at V came to 4 bases and at J to 3 bases, leaving 14 bases not matched to a gene. The CDR3 is made up of 18 amino acids. DNA of the CDR3: TGCGCCAGCAGCCAGACAACCTACGGGACAGGGATCTACAATGAGCAGTTCTTC. Protein sequence: CASSQTTYGTGIYNEQFF.

This clonotype showed up many times. The chain employs TRBV7-9 and TRBJ1-5; D unclear. Germline CDR1 and CDR2: SEHNR and FQNEAQ (reference sequence). Trimming pared 5 bases from V and 3 bases from J, leaving 5 bases between. The CDR3 consists of 12 residues. The DNA for the CDR3 is TGTGCCAGCAGCGCCGACAATCAGCCCCAGCATTTT. The encoded protein is CASSADNQPQHF.

Many counts were recorded for this clonotype. The DNA of the CDR3 is TGCAGTGCTGTCGATCCGTCGCAGGGGAGCGGGACAGATACGCAGTATTTT. Protein product: CSAVDPSQGSGTDTQYF. The J gene is TRBJ2-3, the V gene TRBV20-1; D assignment may be TRBD1 or TRBD2 (6 bases each). This CDR3 spans 17 amino acids. Germline CDR1 is DFQATT and CDR2 is SNEGSKA (reference sequence). V was pared by 5 bases and J by 3 bases, with 24 bases between.

This clonotype was found a few times. The chain joins TRBV20-1 to TRBJ2-7; no reliable D call. Germline values: CDR1 DFQATT, CDR2 SNEGSKA (reference sequence). CDR3 length: 14 residues. V was pared by 0 bases and J by 2 bases, with 11 bases between. The CDR3 region has the DNA TGCAGTGCTAGAGATCTCGGGTCCACCTACGAGCAGTACTTC. As protein: CSARDLGSTYEQYF.

This clonotype was counted only a few times. V usage is TRBV5-1 and J usage is TRBJ1-2; D is ambiguous. Germline CDR1 reads SGHRS; CDR2 reads YFSETQ. The CDR3 extends over 14 amino acids. With 0 bases removed from V and 1 base from J, the gap between germline ends came to 7 bases. The CDR3 region is CASSLGRNNYGYTF. CDR3 in DNA: TGCGCCAGCAGCTTGGGACGGAATAACTATGGCTACACCTTC.

The chain has TRBV5-6 and TRBJ2-7; D is unresolved. Germline CDR1 and CDR2: SGHDT and YYEEEE. The V end was cut by 2 bases, the J end by 6 bases, with 6 bases between. CDR3 length: 11 residues. CDR3 protein: CASSFLGEQYV. CDR3 sequence (DNA): TGTGCCAGCAGCTTTCTCGGCGAGCAGTACGTC.

V usage is TRBV5-6 and J usage is TRBJ1-2, with 7 bases identical to TRBD1. V shed 4 bases and J 5 bases; nucleotides not matched to a gene: 5. Germline V gene lookup returns CDR1 SGHDT and CDR2 YYEEEE. This CDR3 spans 13 amino acids. For the CDR3, the DNA is TGTGCCAGCAGCGAGACAGGGCCTTATGGCTACACCTTC. It translates to CASSETGPYGYTF.

This clonotype was seen a few times. The chain carries TRBV20-1 and TRBJ2-3, with D perhaps TRBD1 or TRBD2 (5 bases each). The CDR3 is 17 residues long. Trimming removed 5 bases from V and 0 bases from J, with 21 bases in between. CDR1 is DFQATT and CDR2 is SNEGSKA in the germline V gene (reference sequence). CDR3 bases: TGCAGTGCTCTGAGGGACGGAGCATCCTTTAGCACAGATACGCAGTATTTT. Amino acids: CSALRDGASFSTDTQYF.

The J gene is TRBJ2-7, the V gene TRBV7-8; D possibly corresponds to TRBD2 (5 bases). The CDR3 is made up of 13 amino acids. V was shortened by 8 bases and J by 7 bases, with 18 bases between the two germline ends. Looked up from germline, CDR1 is SGHVS and CDR2 is FQNEAQ. The CDR3 DNA sequence: TGTGCCAGCCGCCCGGGGAACCTGGGGGAGCAGTACTTC. Protein: CASRPGNLGEQYF.

The V call is TRBV10-3, the J call TRBJ1-5; D is perhaps TRBD1 (5 bases). Germline values: CDR1 ENHRY, CDR2 SYGVKD. The V end lost 0 bases, the J end lost 0 bases, and 9 bases lay between the germline ends. The CDR3 is 16 residues long. CDR3 amino acids: CAISESGRGSNQPQHF. The CDR3 DNA follows: TGTGCCATCAGTGAGTCAGGGAGGGGTAGCAATCAGCCCCAGCATTTT.

This chain links TRBV20-1 with TRBJ2-2; 9 bases line up with TRBD2. Germline lookup yields CDR1 DFQATT and CDR2 SNEGSKA (reference sequence). J gave up 7 bases and V 3 bases, and 6 bases lay outside the gene matches. The CDR3 runs to 14 residues. The CDR3, as DNA: TGCAGTGCTAGGCCTAGCGGGGCGGGCGGGGAGCTGTTTTTT. This gives the protein CSARPSGAGGELFF.